The 21 T cell receptor beta chains listed next were all sequenced from one sample in a study of cytomegalovirus exposure and HLA in healthy donors (dated by TCRdb to 2016 to 2017). Library generation was performed with the immunoSEQ multiplex PCR assay. A mixture of 60 forward primers for TCR Vbeta segments and 13 reverse primers for TCR Jbeta segments was used in the multiplex PCR. The immuneACCESS repertoire file appears here via TCRdb, limited to in-frame rearrangements. These files lack a portion of the clones; in checked studies, under half of the deficit traces to unresolved V genes, and the cause of the others is not known. The sample records roughly 130,000 clones, 74% of which are singletons. The ten top clones hold nearly 6% of the sample. The sample taken for sequencing was PBMCs. The receptors come from a woman in her forties or fifties in good health and CMV-seropositive.

The J gene is TRBJ2-7, the V gene TRBV2; D is undetermined. This CDR3 contains 11 residues. Germline CDR1 SNHLY, CDR2 FYNNEI. The V end lost 5 bases, the J end lost 3 bases, and 5 bases lay between the germline ends. CDR3 amino acids: CASSSYYEQYF. DNA for the CDR3: TGTGCCAGCAGTTCCTACTACGAGCAGTACTTC.

This chain uses TRBV5-5 with TRBJ2-5; tentative D call: TRBD1 (6 bases). With 2 bases removed from V and 5 bases from J, the gap between germline ends came to 13 bases. In germline, CDR1 is SGHKS, CDR2 YYEKEE (reference sequence). This CDR3 comprises 14 residues. The CDR3 spells CASSLQGPWETQYF. CDR3 sequence (DNA): TGTGCCAGCAGCTTACAGGGACCTTGGGAGACCCAGTACTTC.

V and J are TRBV14 and TRBJ1-6; D unclear. V shed 4 bases and J shed 10 bases, with 11 bases lying between them. The CDR3 is made up of 13 amino acids. CDR1 and CDR2 (germline): SGHDN, FVKESK. The CDR3 reads CASSLAGGSPLHF. In nucleotides, the CDR3 is TGTGCCAGCAGCCTTGCGGGCGGATCACCCCTCCACTTT.

This chain joins TRBV28 and TRBJ1-4; 11 bases are shared with TRBD1. Germline V gene sequence: CDR1 MDHEN, CDR2 SYDVKM. After removal of 4 bases from V and 7 bases from J, the junction contained 5 bases not matched to a gene. This CDR3 contains 15 residues. The CDR3 DNA is TGTGCCAGCAGTTCGGCCGGGACAGGGGGTGAAAAACTGTTTTTT. It yields the protein CASSSAGTGGEKLFF. Based on the CDR3 plus reference TRBV28 and TRBJ1-4, the full variable domain is DVKVTQSSRYLVKRTGEKVFLECVQDMDHENMFWYRQDPGLGLRLIYFSYDVKMKEKGDIPEGYSVSREKKERFSLILESASTNQTSMYLCASSSAGTGGEKLFFGSGTQLSVL.

This chain links TRBV7-2 with TRBJ2-1; TRBD2 matches at 9 bases. J gave up 2 bases and V 7 bases, and 9 bases lay outside the gene matches. This CDR3 has 16 residues. The germline V gene encodes CDR1 SGHTA and CDR2 FQGNSA. CDR3: CASTLLGGGAYNEQFF. The CDR3 bases are TGTGCCAGCACCCTCCTTGGCGGGGGGGCCTACAATGAGCAGTTCTTC. The entire variable domain, with the rest obtained from reference TRBV7-2 and TRBJ2-1, is as follows: GAGVSQSPSNKVTEKGKDVELRCDPISGHTALYWYRQSLGQGLEFLIYFQGNSAPDKSGLPSDRFSAERTGGSVSTLTIQRTQQEDSAVYLCASTLLGGGAYNEQFFGPGTRLTVL.

The chain has TRBV5-1 and TRBJ2-1; the match to TRBD2 covers 13 bases. The CDR3 is 17 residues long. CDR1 and CDR2 from the germline V gene are SGHRS and YFSETQ. Trimming removed 3 bases from V and 2 bases from J; junction bases left unmatched: 5. The CDR3 coding sequence is TGCGCCAGCAGCTACGGACTAGCGGGGGAGACCTACAATGAGCAGTTCTTC. It encodes CASSYGLAGETYNEQFF.

This clone was recorded a few times. The V and J genes are TRBV27 and TRBJ1-3; TRBD1 might be the D (6 bases). The CDR3 spans 15 residues. Germline lookup yields CDR1 MNHEY and CDR2 SMNVEV (reference sequence). Between the trimmed V and J ends, which lost 2 bases and 0 bases, there was a span of 8 bases. This chain's CDR3 is CASSLTGSSGNTIYF. The CDR3 DNA is TGTGCCAGCAGTTTAACAGGGAGCTCTGGAAACACCATATATTTT.

This sequence joins TRBV6-1 and TRBJ1-1; TRBD1 aligns across 7 bases. After removal of 0 bases from V and 1 base from J, the junction contained 11 bases not matched to a gene. Germline CDR1 MNHNS, CDR2 SASEGT. This CDR3 region has 18 residues. This CDR3 is CASSEALLGAGGNTEAFF. The CDR3 nucleotides read TGTGCCAGCAGTGAAGCGCTTCTAGGAGCAGGGGGGAACACTGAAGCTTTCTTT.

A few counts support this clone. The chain has TRBV11-2 and TRBJ2-3; 7 bases fit TRBD1. CDR3 length equals 17 residues. Germline V gene sequence: CDR1 SGHAT, CDR2 FQNNGV. After removal of 3 bases from V and 0 bases from J, the junction contained 9 bases not matched to a gene. In nucleotides, the CDR3 is TGTGCCAGCAGCTTGGGTACAGGGGCCCCTAGCACAGATACGCAGTATTTT. Translating it yields CASSLGTGAPSTDTQYF.

This chain uses TRBV5-1 with TRBJ2-7; 8 bases line up with TRBD1. The CDR3 length is 15 residues. Germline V gene sequence: CDR1 SGHRS, CDR2 YFSETQ. Trimming cost V 6 bases and J 2 bases; bases outside gene matches: 10. CDR3 protein: CASTRGGTGPYEQYF. The CDR3 bases are TGCGCCAGCACCCGAGGAGGGACAGGTCCCTACGAGCAGTACTTC. Using reference TRBV5-1 and TRBJ2-7 for the parts outside the CDR3, the full variable domain is KAGVTQTPRYLIKTRGQQVTLSCSPISGHRSVSWYQQTPGQGLQFLFEYFSETQRNKGNFPGRFSGRQFSNSRSEMNVSTLELGDSALYLCASTRGGTGPYEQYFGPGTRLTVT.

CDR3 protein: CASSQEGRVAQPQHF. The CDR3 DNA reads TGTGCCAGCAGCCAAGAGGGGAGGGTGGCTCAGCCCCAGCATTTT. The V gene is TRBV4-2, the J gene TRBJ1-5; D is ambiguous. The CDR3 spans 15 residues. Trimming removed 0 bases from V and 6 bases from J, with 12 bases in between. The germline V gene has CDR1 LGHNA and CDR2 YNFKEQ.

This clone was detected only a few times. This chain links TRBV7-2 with TRBJ2-7; D uncertain. Germline values: CDR1 SGHTA, CDR2 FQGNSA. This CDR3 contains 14 residues. Trimming removed 2 bases at V and 3 bases at J, with 11 bases between. The CDR3 is CASSLQSLLYEQYF. In DNA, the CDR3 is TGTGCCAGCAGCTTACAGTCGCTCCTCTACGAGCAGTACTTC.

This chain links TRBV5-4 with TRBJ2-5, with a tentative D call TRBD2 (5 bases). Germline values: CDR1 SGHNT, CDR2 YYREEE (reference sequence). V lost 1 base to trimming and J lost 5 bases, with 12 bases between them. The CDR3 contains 14 residues. This CDR3 reads CASSLREGVETQYF. The CDR3 DNA sequence: TGTGCCAGCAGCTTGCGAGAGGGTGTGGAGACCCAGTACTTC.

The chain's CDR3 is CASSYRGDPYNEQFF. Written as DNA, the CDR3 is TGTGCCAGCAGTTATCGGGGGGACCCCTACAATGAGCAGTTCTTC. The chain couples TRBV27 to TRBJ2-1; 7 nucleotides line up with TRBD2. CDR1 and CDR2 (germline): MNHEY, SMNVEV (reference sequence). The CDR3 runs to 15 residues. V shed 4 bases, J shed 2 bases, and the junction held 5 bases outside the gene matches.

The J gene is TRBJ2-2, the V gene TRBV19, with 8 bases lining up with TRBD2. After removal of 8 bases from V and 6 bases from J, the junction contained 17 bases not matched to a gene. CDR1 is LNHDA and CDR2 is SQIVND in the germline V gene (reference sequence). The CDR3 spans 17 residues. The CDR3 is CASVGLTGLVGAGELFF. The CDR3 DNA follows: TGTGCCAGTGTGGGGCTGACGGGACTAGTAGGAGCCGGGGAGCTGTTTTTT.

The CDR3 loop is CASSAGGYGYTF. The CDR3 bases are TGTGCCAGCAGTGCAGGGGGCTATGGCTACACCTTC. This chain links TRBV6-5 with TRBJ1-2; 7 positions agree with TRBD1. Germline CDR1 and CDR2: MNHEY and SVGAGI. This CDR3 region has 12 residues. J lost 4 bases, V lost 5 bases, and 1 base had no gene match.

The chain uses TRBV5-1 and TRBJ2-1, with 9 bases lining up with TRBD2. The V gene end was trimmed by 5 bases and the J gene end by 6 bases; junction bases not matched to a gene: 6. This CDR3 has 14 amino acids. Germline V CDR1 and CDR2: SGHRS, YFSETQ. The CDR3 reads CASSGLAGFNEQFF. The DNA for the CDR3 is TGCGCCAGCAGTGGGCTAGCGGGGTTCAATGAGCAGTTCTTC.

V and J are TRBV9 and TRBJ2-1; 7 bases align to TRBD2. This CDR3 is built from 15 residues. The V gene end was trimmed by 3 bases and the J gene end by 9 bases; junction bases not matched to a gene: 12. The germline CDR1 and CDR2 sequences are SGDLS and YYNGEE. CDR3 coding DNA: TGTGCCAGCAGCGACCAGCGGGGAGCCTTAGGTGAGCAGTTCTTC. This translates into CASSDQRGALGEQFF.

This clone has just a few counts. The chain employs TRBV7-9 and TRBJ2-7, with TRBD1 identical over 8 bases. Germline V lookup: CDR1 SEHNR, CDR2 FQNEAQ (reference sequence). V gave up 7 bases and J gave up 7 bases; unmatched junction bases: 9. The CDR3 extends over 13 amino acids. The DNA of the CDR3 is TGTGCCAGCAACACCGACAGGGGTAGGGAGCAGTACTTC. This codes for CASNTDRGREQYF.

V and J are TRBV6-5 and TRBJ2-3; tentatively, D is TRBD1 (6 bases). Germline assignment: CDR1 MNHEY and CDR2 SVGAGI. V was clipped by 11 bases and J by 1 base, with 16 bases between them. The CDR3 is 14 amino acids. The DNA for the CDR3 is TGTGCCGTTCAGGACAAGGGGGGCACAGATACGCAGTATTTT. It specifies CAVQDKGGTDTQYF.

The chain joins TRBV5-6 to TRBJ1-4; 8 nucleotides agree with TRBD1. The CDR3 spans 16 residues. Trimming cost V 3 bases and J 8 bases; bases outside gene matches: 12. Looked up from germline, CDR1 is SGHDT and CDR2 is YYEEEE. CDR3 sequence reads: CASSSGPTGGGEKLFF. In DNA, the CDR3 is TGTGCCAGCAGCTCCGGACCTACAGGGGGAGGCGAAAAACTGTTTTTT.